Here is one T cell receptor beta chain with its context. What it recognizes is unknown. Generated by immunoSEQ multiplex PCR, the TCRdb table keeps only in-frame clones and is missing some. The repertoire has more than 95,000 clones, roughly 82% of them found once; the top ten carry 5%. Germline assignment: CDR1 LNHNV and CDR2 YYDKDF (reference sequence). After removal of 2 bases from V and 4 bases from J, the junction contained 7 bases not matched to a gene. CDR3 length equals 16 residues. This entry comes from a study of T cell responses to AZD1222 COVID-19 vaccine. On the study more broadly: It was second doses at about 4 or about 12 weeks that were pooled. Study-wide findings and caveats: Researchers took repertoire samples only after the peak T cell response had come. Variant regions that are unmutated are reportedly the target of nearly half of spike-specific TCRs.

The V call is TRBV15, the J call TRBJ1-4; TRBD1 aligns across 7 bases. This TCR derives from an adult in good health. Material: peripheral blood, obtained on day 0 of AZD1222 vaccination. CDR3 sequence: CATSRRYGTVNEKLFF. The DNA for the CDR3 is TGTGCCACCAGCAGACGCTATGGGACAGTTAATGAAAAACTGTTTTTT.